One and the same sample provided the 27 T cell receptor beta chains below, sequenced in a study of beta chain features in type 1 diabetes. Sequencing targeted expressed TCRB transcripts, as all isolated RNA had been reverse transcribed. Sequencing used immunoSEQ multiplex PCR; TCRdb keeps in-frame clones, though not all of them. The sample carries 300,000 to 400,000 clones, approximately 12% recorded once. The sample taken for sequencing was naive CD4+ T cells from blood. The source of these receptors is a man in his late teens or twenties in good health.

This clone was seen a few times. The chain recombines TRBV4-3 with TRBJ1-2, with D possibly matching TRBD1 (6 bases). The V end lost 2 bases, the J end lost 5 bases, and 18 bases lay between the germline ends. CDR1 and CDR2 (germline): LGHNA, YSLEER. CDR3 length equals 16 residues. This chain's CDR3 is CASSQPRRGARYGYTF. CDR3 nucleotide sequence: TGCGCCAGCAGCCAACCCCGGCGGGGGGCGCGATATGGCTACACCTTC.

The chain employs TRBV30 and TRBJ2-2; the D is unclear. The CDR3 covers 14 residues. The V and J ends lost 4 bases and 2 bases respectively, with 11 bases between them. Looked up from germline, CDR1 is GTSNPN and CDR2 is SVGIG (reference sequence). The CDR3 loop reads CAWKRGDNTGELFF. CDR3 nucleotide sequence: TGTGCCTGGAAGAGAGGAGATAACACCGGGGAGCTGTTTTTT.

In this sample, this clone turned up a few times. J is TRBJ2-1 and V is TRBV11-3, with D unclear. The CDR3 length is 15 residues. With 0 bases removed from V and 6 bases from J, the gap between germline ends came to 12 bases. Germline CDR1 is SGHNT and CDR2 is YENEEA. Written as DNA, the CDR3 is TGTGCCAGCAGCTTAGAGGCAGGCCAACGCAATGAGCAGTTCTTC. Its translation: CASSLEAGQRNEQFF. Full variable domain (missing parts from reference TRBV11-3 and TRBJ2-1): EAGVVQSPRYKIIEKKQPVAFWCNPISGHNTLYWYLQNLGQGPELLIRYENEEAVDDSQLPKDRFSAERLKGVDSTLKIQPAELGDSAVYLCASSLEAGQRNEQFFGPGTRLTVL.

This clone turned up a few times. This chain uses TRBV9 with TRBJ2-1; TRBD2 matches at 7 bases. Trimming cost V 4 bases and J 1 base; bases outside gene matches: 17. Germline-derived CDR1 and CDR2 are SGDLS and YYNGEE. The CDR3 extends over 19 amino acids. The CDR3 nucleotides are TGTGCCAGCAGCATGCGACTAGCTTTGGGGAGGTTGTCCTACAATGAGCAGTTCTTC. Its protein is CASSMRLALGRLSYNEQFF.

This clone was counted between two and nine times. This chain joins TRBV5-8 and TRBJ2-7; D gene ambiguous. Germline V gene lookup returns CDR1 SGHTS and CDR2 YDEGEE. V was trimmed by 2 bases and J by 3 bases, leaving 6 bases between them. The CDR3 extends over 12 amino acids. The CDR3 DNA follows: TGTGCCAGCAGCTTTTCCGTCTACGAGCAGTACTTC. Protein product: CASSFSVYEQYF.

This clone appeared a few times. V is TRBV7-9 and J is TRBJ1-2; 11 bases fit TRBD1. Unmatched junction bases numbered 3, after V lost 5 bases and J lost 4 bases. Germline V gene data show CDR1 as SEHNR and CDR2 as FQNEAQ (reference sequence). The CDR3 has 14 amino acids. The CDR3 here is CASSPGQGAYGYTF. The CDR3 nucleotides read TGTGCCAGCAGCCCTGGACAGGGGGCCTATGGCTACACCTTC.

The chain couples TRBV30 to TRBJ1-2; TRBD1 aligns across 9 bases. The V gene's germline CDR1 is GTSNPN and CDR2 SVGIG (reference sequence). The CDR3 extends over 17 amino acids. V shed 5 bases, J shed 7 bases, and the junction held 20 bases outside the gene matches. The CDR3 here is CAWDRKWTGDKLRGYTF. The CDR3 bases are TGTGCCTGGGACCGAAAGTGGACAGGGGATAAGTTGCGTGGCTACACCTTC.

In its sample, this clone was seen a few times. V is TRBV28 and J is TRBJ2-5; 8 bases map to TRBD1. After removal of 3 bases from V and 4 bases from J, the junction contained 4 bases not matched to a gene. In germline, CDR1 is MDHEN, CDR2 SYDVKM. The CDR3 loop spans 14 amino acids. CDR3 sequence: CASSFRRGLETQYF. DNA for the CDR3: TGTGCCAGCAGTTTTCGCAGGGGGCTAGAGACCCAGTACTTC.

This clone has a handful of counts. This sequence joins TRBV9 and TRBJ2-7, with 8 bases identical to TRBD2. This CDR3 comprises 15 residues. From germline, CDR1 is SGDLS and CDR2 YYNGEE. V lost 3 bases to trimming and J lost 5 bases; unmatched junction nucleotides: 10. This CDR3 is CASSATVGLVNEQYF. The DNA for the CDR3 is TGTGCCAGCAGCGCGACAGTGGGACTAGTGAACGAGCAGTACTTC.

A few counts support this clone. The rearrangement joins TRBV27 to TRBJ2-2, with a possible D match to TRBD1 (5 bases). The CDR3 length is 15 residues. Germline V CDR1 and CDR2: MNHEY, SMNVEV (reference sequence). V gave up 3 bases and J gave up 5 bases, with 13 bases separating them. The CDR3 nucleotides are TGTGCCAGCAGTTTGGAAAGGGGAAGTACCGGGGAGCTGTTTTTT. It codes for CASSLERGSTGELFF.

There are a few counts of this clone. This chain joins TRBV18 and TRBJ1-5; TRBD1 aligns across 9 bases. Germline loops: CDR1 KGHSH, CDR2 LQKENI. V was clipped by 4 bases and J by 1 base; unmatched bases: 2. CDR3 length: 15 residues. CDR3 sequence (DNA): TGTGCCAGCTCACTGGGACAGGGAAGCAATCAGCCCCAGCATTTT. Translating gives CASSLGQGSNQPQHF. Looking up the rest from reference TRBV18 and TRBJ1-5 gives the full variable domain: NAGVMQNPRHLVRRRGQEARLRCSPMKGHSHVYWYRQLPEEGLKFMVYLQKENIIDESGMPKERFSAEFPKEGPSILRIQQVVRGDSAAYFCASSLGQGSNQPQHFGDGTRLSIL.

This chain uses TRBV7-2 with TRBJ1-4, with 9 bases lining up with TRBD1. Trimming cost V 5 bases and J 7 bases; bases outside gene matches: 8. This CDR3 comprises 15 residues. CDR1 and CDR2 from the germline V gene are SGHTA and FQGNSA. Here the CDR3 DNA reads TGTGCCAGCAGCATAACGGGACAGGGACGTGAAAAACTGTTTTTT. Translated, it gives CASSITGQGREKLFF. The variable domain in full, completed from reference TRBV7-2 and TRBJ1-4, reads GAGVSQSPSNKVTEKGKDVELRCDPISGHTALYWYRQSLGQGLEFLIYFQGNSAPDKSGLPSDRFSAERTGGSVSTLTIQRTQQEDSAVYLCASSITGQGREKLFFGSGTQLSVL.

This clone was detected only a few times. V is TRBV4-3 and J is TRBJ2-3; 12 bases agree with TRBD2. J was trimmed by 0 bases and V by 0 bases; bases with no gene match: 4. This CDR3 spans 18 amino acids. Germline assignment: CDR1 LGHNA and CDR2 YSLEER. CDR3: CASSQDLTSGGSTDTQYF. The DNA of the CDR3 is TGCGCCAGCAGCCAAGATCTAACTAGCGGGGGGAGCACAGATACGCAGTATTTT.

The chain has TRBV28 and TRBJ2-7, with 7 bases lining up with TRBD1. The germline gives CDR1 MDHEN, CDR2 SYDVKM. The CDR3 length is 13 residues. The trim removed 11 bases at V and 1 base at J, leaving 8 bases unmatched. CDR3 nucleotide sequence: TGTGCCGGGTCCCAGGGACAGTCCTACGAGCAGTACTTC. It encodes CAGSQGQSYEQYF.

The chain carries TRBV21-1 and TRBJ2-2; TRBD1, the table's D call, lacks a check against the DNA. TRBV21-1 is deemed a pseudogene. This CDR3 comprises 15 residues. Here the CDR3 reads CASRGGQGNTGELFF. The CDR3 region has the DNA TGTGCCAGCAGGGGGGGACAGGGGAACACCGGGGAGCTGTTTTTT.

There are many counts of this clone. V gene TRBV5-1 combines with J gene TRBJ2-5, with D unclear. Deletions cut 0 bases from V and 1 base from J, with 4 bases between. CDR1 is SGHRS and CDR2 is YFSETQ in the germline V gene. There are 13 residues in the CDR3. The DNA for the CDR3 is TGCGCCAGCAGCTTGGGCAGCCAAGAGACCCAGTACTTC. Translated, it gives CASSLGSQETQYF. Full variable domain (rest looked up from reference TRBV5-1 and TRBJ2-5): KAGVTQTPRYLIKTRGQQVTLSCSPISGHRSVSWYQQTPGQGLQFLFEYFSETQRNKGNFPGRFSGRQFSNSRSEMNVSTLELGDSALYLCASSLGSQETQYFGPGTRLLVL.

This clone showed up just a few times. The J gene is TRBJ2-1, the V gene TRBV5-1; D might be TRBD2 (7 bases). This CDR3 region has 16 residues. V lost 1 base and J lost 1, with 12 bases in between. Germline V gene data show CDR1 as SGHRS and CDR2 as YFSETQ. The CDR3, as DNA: TGCGCCAGCAGCTTGAGAGGGGGGGATTCCTACAATGAGCAGTTCTTC. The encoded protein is CASSLRGGDSYNEQFF.

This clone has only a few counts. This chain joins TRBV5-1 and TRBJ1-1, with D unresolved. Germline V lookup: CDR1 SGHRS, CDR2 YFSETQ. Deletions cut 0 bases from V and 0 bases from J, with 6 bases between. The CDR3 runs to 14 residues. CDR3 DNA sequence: TGCGCCAGCAGCTTGGAGGCGGTGAACACTGAAGCTTTCTTT. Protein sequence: CASSLEAVNTEAFF.

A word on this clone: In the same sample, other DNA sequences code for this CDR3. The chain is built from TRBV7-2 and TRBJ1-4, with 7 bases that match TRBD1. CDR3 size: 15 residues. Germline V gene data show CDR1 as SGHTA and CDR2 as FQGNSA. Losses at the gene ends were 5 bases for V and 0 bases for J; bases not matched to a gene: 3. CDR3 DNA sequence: TGTGCCAGCAGCGGACAGGTCGCAACTAATGAAAAACTGTTTTTT. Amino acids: CASSGQVATNEKLFF.

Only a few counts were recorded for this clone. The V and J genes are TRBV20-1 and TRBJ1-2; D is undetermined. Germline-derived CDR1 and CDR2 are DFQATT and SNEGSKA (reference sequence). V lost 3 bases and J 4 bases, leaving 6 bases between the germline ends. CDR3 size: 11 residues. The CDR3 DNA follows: TGCAGTGCTAGTAAGAGCTATGGCTACACCTTC. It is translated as CSASKSYGYTF.

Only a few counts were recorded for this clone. CDR3 amino acids: CASSWRRGLGEQFF. Here the CDR3 DNA reads TGTGCCAGCAGCTGGCGCAGGGGGCTTGGGGAGCAGTTCTTC. The chain links TRBV5-6 to TRBJ2-1, with 8 bases aligning to TRBD1. J gave up 10 bases and V 3 bases, and 9 bases lay outside the gene matches. This CDR3 is 14 amino acids long. Germline CDR1 and CDR2: SGHDT and YYEEEE.

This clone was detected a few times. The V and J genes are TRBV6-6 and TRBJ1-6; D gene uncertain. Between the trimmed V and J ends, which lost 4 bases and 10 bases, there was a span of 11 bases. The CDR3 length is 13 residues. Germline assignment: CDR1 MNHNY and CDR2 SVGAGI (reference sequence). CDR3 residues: CASSSITGSPLHF. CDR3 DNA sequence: TGTGCCAGCAGTTCCATCACCGGGTCACCCCTCCACTTT.

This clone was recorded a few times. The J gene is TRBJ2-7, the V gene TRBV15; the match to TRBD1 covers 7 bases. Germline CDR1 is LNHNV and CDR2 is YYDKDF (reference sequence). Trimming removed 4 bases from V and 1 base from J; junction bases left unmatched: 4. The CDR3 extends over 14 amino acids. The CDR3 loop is CATSTVDRSYEQYF. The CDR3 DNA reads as TGTGCCACCAGCACGGTGGACAGGTCCTACGAGCAGTACTTC.

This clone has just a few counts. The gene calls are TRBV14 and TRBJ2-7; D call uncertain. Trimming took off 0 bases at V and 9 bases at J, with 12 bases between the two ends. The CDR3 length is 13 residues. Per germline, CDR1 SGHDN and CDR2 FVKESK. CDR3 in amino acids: CASSQDLETTQYF. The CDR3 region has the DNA TGTGCCAGCAGCCAAGATCTAGAGACCACGCAGTACTTC.

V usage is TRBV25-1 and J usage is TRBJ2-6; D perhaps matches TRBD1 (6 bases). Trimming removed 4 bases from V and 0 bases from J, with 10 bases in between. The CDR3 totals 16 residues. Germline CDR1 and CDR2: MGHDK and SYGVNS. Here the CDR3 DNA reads TGTGCCAGCAGTGTGGCAGGGGCCTCTGGGGCCAACGTCCTGACTTTC. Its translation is CASSVAGASGANVLTF. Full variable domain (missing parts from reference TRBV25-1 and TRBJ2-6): EADIYQTPRYLVIGTGKKITLECSQTMGHDKMYWYQQDPGMELHLIHYSYGVNSTEKGDLSSESTVSRIRTEHFPLTLESARPSHTSQYLCASSVAGASGANVLTFGAGSRLTVL.

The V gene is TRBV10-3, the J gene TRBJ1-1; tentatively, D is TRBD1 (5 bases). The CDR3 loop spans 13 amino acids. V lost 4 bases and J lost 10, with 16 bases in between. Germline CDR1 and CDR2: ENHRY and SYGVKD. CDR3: CAISGDLGGRAFF. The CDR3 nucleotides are TGTGCCATCAGTGGCGACTTGGGGGGTAGAGCTTTCTTT.

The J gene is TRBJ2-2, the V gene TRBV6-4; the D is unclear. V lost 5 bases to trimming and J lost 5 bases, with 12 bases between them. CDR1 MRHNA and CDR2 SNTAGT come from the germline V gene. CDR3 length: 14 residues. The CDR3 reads CASSPLVGTGELFF. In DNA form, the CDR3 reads TGTGCCAGCAGTCCACTCGTCGGTACCGGGGAGCTGTTTTTT.